These 20 T cell receptor beta chains were sequenced from one sample in a study of blood T cell repertoires in COVID-19. Clones were read by immunoSEQ multiplex PCR, and TCRdb kept only the in-frame ones, dropping some. The table records some 300,000 clones, approximately 89% of them present only once. Sample: peripheral blood. Every receptor here comes from a woman in her twenties or thirties who had recovered from COVID-19.

The CDR3 DNA sequence: TGTGCCAGCAGCGTAGTCGGAGCTGATACGCAGTATTTT. Translation gives CASSVVGADTQYF. This sequence joins TRBV9 and TRBJ2-3; D is undetermined. Per the germline V gene, CDR1 is SGDLS and CDR2 is YYNGEE. V lost 0 bases to trimming and J lost 6 bases, with 8 bases between them. This CDR3 comprises 13 residues.

This rearrangement joins TRBV6-5 to TRBJ1-5; weak D call: TRBD1 (5 bases). Trimming pared 5 bases from V and 2 bases from J, leaving 13 bases between. The V gene's germline CDR1 is MNHEY and CDR2 SVGAGI. The CDR3 runs to 15 residues. The CDR3 DNA sequence: TGTGCCAGCAGTAGGAACAGGCAACGCAATCAGCCCCAGCATTTT. Protein: CASSRNRQRNQPQHF.

CDR3 loop: CASSGDRDTQYF. CDR3 nucleotides: TGTGCCAGCAGTGGGGACAGAGATACGCAGTATTTT. The chain employs TRBV12-3 or TRBV12-4 and TRBJ2-3; 7 bases agree with TRBD1. The V segment lost 5 bases and the J segment 5 bases; nucleotides outside the gene matches: 1. The CDR3 has 12 residues.

The chain combines TRBV9 with TRBJ1-4; D unresolved. The V gene lost 0 bases and the J gene lost 7 bases, with 13 bases spanning the gap. Germline V gene lookup returns CDR1 SGDLS and CDR2 YYNGEE. The CDR3 is made up of 15 amino acids. The CDR3 nucleotides are TGTGCCAGCAGCGTAGCCCCGGACGGGAGTGAAAAACTGTTTTTT. Residues: CASSVAPDGSEKLFF.

This clone was seen a few times. The chain has TRBV6-2 or TRBV6-3 and TRBJ1-5; D perhaps matches TRBD1 (5 bases). V was clipped by 6 bases and J by 1 base, with 13 bases between them. This CDR3 region has 15 residues. CDR1 is MNHEY and CDR2 is SVGEGT in the germline V gene. CDR3 DNA: TGTGCCAGCAGCCCCGCGGAGGGGAGCAATCAGCCCCAGCATTTT. It encodes CASSPAEGSNQPQHF.

Only one count was recorded for this clone. The chain has TRBV7-2 and TRBJ2-1, with D perhaps TRBD1 (6 bases). V lost 3 bases to trimming and J lost 8 bases, with 11 bases between them. The CDR3 runs 13 residues. Per the germline V gene, CDR1 is SGHTA and CDR2 is FQGNSA. The CDR3 coding sequence is TGTGCCAGCAGCTTCAGGACAGAGGATGAGCAGTTCTTC. Its translation: CASSFRTEDEQFF.

The CDR3 nucleotides read TGTGCCAGCTCAGTAAACAGGGGGCTACGCACTGAAGCTTTCTTT. Amino acids: CASSVNRGLRTEAFF. This rearrangement joins TRBV18 to TRBJ1-1, with 9 bases fitting TRBD1. From germline, CDR1 is KGHSH and CDR2 LQKENI. The CDR3 has 15 residues. V lost 5 bases and J lost 4; bases outside the gene matches: 8.

The J gene is TRBJ2-7, the V gene TRBV28; no reliable D call. CDR1 and CDR2 (germline): MDHEN, SYDVKM. The CDR3 runs 14 residues. Trimming shortened V by 6 bases and J by 3 bases, and 15 bases separated the two germline ends. CDR3: CASRSLRGRYEQYF. The CDR3 DNA reads TGTGCCAGCAGGTCCCTCCGTGGCCGCTACGAGCAGTACTTC.

CDR3 coding DNA: TGTGCCAGTAGTACCAATCCGTACAGGGGGAATGAGCAGTTCTTC. This encodes CASSTNPYRGNEQFF. This chain uses TRBV19 with TRBJ2-1; the match to TRBD1 covers 8 bases. Germline lookup yields CDR1 LNHDA and CDR2 SQIVND (reference sequence). CDR3 length: 15 residues. After removal of 4 bases from V and 7 bases from J, the junction contained 9 bases not matched to a gene.

The rearrangement joins TRBV6-2 or TRBV6-3 to TRBJ2-5; D unresolved. CDR1 and CDR2 (germline): MNHEY, SVGEGT. The CDR3 is made up of 14 amino acids. The V end lost 5 bases, the J end lost 7 bases, and 17 bases lay between the germline ends. CDR3 residues: CASSTRHYTGTQYF. The CDR3 nucleotides read TGTGCCAGCAGTACCCGCCACTACACGGGGACCCAGTACTTC.

V usage is TRBV7-3 and J usage is TRBJ2-1, with D perhaps TRBD2 (6 bases). Trimming removed 5 bases at V and 1 base at J, with 12 bases between. This CDR3 comprises 15 residues. Germline V gene data show CDR1 as SGHTA and CDR2 as FQGTGA. This CDR3 reads CASSPGLLSYNEQFF. The CDR3 region has the DNA TGTGCCAGCAGCCCGGGACTCCTATCCTACAATGAGCAGTTCTTC.

The chain carries TRBV6-5 and TRBJ2-3; 8 nucleotides line up with TRBD1. This CDR3 comprises 14 residues. V shed 4 bases and J 4 bases; nucleotides not matched to a gene: 4. Germline-derived CDR1 and CDR2 are MNHEY and SVGAGI. In DNA, the CDR3 is TGTGCCAGCAGTTTCGGACAGGGCCCAGATACGCAGTATTTT. Encoded protein: CASSFGQGPDTQYF.

Details on this clone: At the DNA level, this CDR3 is encoded by other sequences in the same sample as well. The chain combines TRBV27 with TRBJ2-7; possible D gene TRBD1, 5 bases. The germline V gene encodes CDR1 MNHEY and CDR2 SMNVEV (reference sequence). Trimming shortened V by 3 bases and J by 0 bases, and 9 bases separated the two germline ends. CDR3 length: 14 residues. CDR3 sequence (DNA): TGTGCCAGCAGTTTTGGCCAGGGCTCCTACGAGCAGTACTTC. This gives the protein CASSFGQGSYEQYF.

In its sample, this clone was seen once. The chain couples TRBV27 to TRBJ1-2; D not resolved. The CDR3 is 13 amino acids. Trimming pared 3 bases from V and 4 bases from J, leaving 9 bases between. CDR1 and CDR2 (germline): MNHEY, SMNVEV (reference sequence). This CDR3 reads CASSFGRLYGYTF. The CDR3 DNA follows: TGTGCCAGCAGTTTTGGCAGGCTCTATGGCTACACCTTC.

The chain recombines TRBV15 with TRBJ2-3, with 13 bases fitting TRBD2. This CDR3 comprises 17 residues. V shed 1 base and J 5 bases; nucleotides not matched to a gene: 6. Germline CDR1 is LNHNV and CDR2 is YYDKDF (reference sequence). CDR3 loop: CATSRALAGGLGDTQYF. DNA of the CDR3: TGTGCCACCAGCAGAGCACTAGCGGGGGGGCTAGGAGATACGCAGTATTTT.

The V and J genes are TRBV24-1 and TRBJ1-1, with D uncertain. CDR1 is KGHDR and CDR2 is SFDVKD in the germline V gene. The CDR3 has 12 amino acids. Trimming removed 4 bases from V and 4 bases from J, with 6 bases in between. The CDR3 DNA is TGTGCCACCAGTGAACGGGGCACTGAAGCTTTCTTT. Encoded protein: CATSERGTEAFF.

The rearrangement joins TRBV6-5 to TRBJ2-5, with 11 bases that match TRBD1. This CDR3 is built from 14 residues. The germline CDR1 and CDR2 sequences are MNHEY and SVGAGI. The V and J ends lost 6 bases and 5 bases, in that order; junction bases with no gene match: 5. In DNA form, the CDR3 reads TGTGCCAGCAGAAGGACAGGGGGCGAGGAGACCCAGTACTTC. This codes for CASRRTGGEETQYF.

In its sample, this clone ranks as medium-sized. This rearrangement joins TRBV27 to TRBJ2-7; no reliable D call. Germline CDR1 reads MNHEY; CDR2 reads SMNVEV (reference sequence). CDR3 length equals 13 residues. V lost 8 bases, J lost 4 bases, and 15 bases lay in between. As DNA, the CDR3 is TGTGCCAGCTCCCCTACGGTCGAGTACGAGCAGTACTTC. Translation gives CASSPTVEYEQYF.

This clone was seen just once. This chain links TRBV11-2 with TRBJ2-5, with 9 positions matching TRBD2. The CDR3 covers 18 residues. Germline trimming cut 1 base from V and 5 bases from J; bases unmatched to any gene: 14. Germline loops: CDR1 SGHAT, CDR2 FQNNGV. CDR3 residues: CASSLVPAGGPLRETQYF. Here the CDR3 DNA reads TGTGCCAGCAGCTTAGTCCCGGCGGGGGGGCCTCTGCGGGAGACCCAGTACTTC.

The genes are TRBV5-4 and TRBJ2-5; D ambiguous. V lost 2 bases and J lost 3, with 11 bases in between. The CDR3 runs 14 residues. The germline V gene has CDR1 SGHNT and CDR2 YYREEE (reference sequence). The CDR3 reads CASSFAPLEETQYF. DNA of the CDR3: TGTGCCAGCAGCTTCGCGCCCCTGGAAGAGACCCAGTACTTC.